This entry is about one T cell receptor (beta chain). This sample was taken from a study of blood T cell repertoires in COVID-19. Background on the study: There were acute and convalescent COVID-19 samples, and they came from the United States, Italy and Spain.

This CDR3 region has 14 residues. The germline CDR1 and CDR2 sequences are SGHRS and YFSETQ. V lost 4 bases and J lost 5, with 15 bases in between. Produced via immunoSEQ multiplex PCR; TCRdb's table is partial and in-frame only. Here the sample spans fewer than 500,000 clones, approximately 90% being singletons. This receptor was identified in a woman younger than 35 who had recovered from COVID-19. Sequences were obtained from PBMCs or T cells enriched from blood (not recorded which). The chain joins TRBV5-1 to TRBJ1-1; D unclear. CDR3 nucleotides: TGCGCCAGCAGCCTACGACGAGGAGGTACTGAAGCTTTCTTT. It translates to CASSLRRGGTEAFF.